The entry below gives a single TCR beta chain sequence along with its context. The target antigen is unknown. These data belong to a study of OX40 agonist ivuxolimab in advanced cancers. General study findings and limits: Normalized T-cell clonal expansion was also low in some nonresponders. At 0.1 to 3.0 mg/kg, CD4+ and CD8+ blood T cells expanded clonally by week 6.

Here immunoSEQ multiplex PCR was the method, and the copy in TCRdb shows in-frame clones only, minus some. The table shows about 76,000 clones, with roughly nine tenths occurring only once. The V gene lost 1 base and the J gene lost 3 bases, with 9 bases spanning the gap. The CDR3 covers 15 residues. Germline V gene sequence: CDR1 MGHRA, CDR2 YSYEKL. The input for sequencing was CD4+ or CD8+ T cells sorted from blood, taken in a trial of the OX40 agonist ivuxolimab. The rearrangement joins TRBV4-1 to TRBJ2-2, with D tentatively TRBD2 (5 bases). The clonotype comes from an adult with an advanced solid tumor such as melanoma, head and neck, liver or kidney cancer. CDR3 bases: TGCGCCAGCAGCCAAGCGGGGAGTTACACCGGGGAGCTGTTTTTT. It translates to CASSQAGSYTGELFF.